These T cell receptor beta chains were read from a single sample in a study of T cell repertoires in cytomegalovirus infection. These receptors have no identified antigens. A single record per CDR3 protein comes from TCRdb applying MiXCR to the reads. The repertoire includes 360,000 or so distinct CDR3 sequences, just under 35% of them detected once, and approximately 13% sits in the top ten. The sequencing used cultured PBMCs, collected from culture after CMV antigen stimulation. Receptors were obtained from a human donor in good health (CMV status not recorded). Some clones in this sample may be carry-over from other donors' samples. Each CDR3 is given with its conserved first and last residue. D genes are given only for firm matches. Where a row states a size, it is once, few, many or the class of an expanded clone; other rows omit it.

j_call: TRBJ2-5; clone_size: .; d_call: .; v_call: TRBV7-6; cdr3_nt: TGTGCCAGCAGCTTAGCGGGACCACTTGGGGAGACCCAGTACTTC; cdr3_aa: CASSLAGPLGETQYF
j_call: TRBJ2-5; clone_size: few; d_call: .; v_call: TRBV27; cdr3_nt: TGTGCCAGCAGTTTTCCGGGACAAGAGACCCAGTACTTC; cdr3_aa: CASSFPGQETQYF
j_call: TRBJ1-5; clone_size: .; d_call: .; v_call: TRBV6-1; cdr3_nt: TGTGCCAGCAGTGAAGCCGGGAAGCCCCAGCATTTT; cdr3_aa: CASSEAGKPQHF
j_call: TRBJ2-5; clone_size: many; d_call: TRBD2; v_call: TRBV7-8; cdr3_nt: TGTGCCAGCAGCTGGGAGGGGATAGGCCAAGAGACCCAGTACTTC; cdr3_aa: CASSWEGIGQETQYF
j_call: TRBJ2-1; clone_size: few; d_call: .; v_call: TRBV5-4; cdr3_nt: TGTGCCAGCAGCTTGTCCGCCGGGATCCTATACAATGAGCAGTTCTTC; cdr3_aa: CASSLSAGILYNEQFF
j_call: TRBJ2-3; clone_size: many; d_call: .; v_call: TRBV7-2; cdr3_nt: TGTGCCAGCAGCCTCAGGGAGCCAGATACGCAGTATTTT; cdr3_aa: CASSLREPDTQYF
j_call: TRBJ1-5; clone_size: .; d_call: TRBD1; v_call: TRBV20-1; cdr3_nt: TGCAGTGCTAGCGGGACAGGGACTGTTCAGCCCCAGCATTTT; cdr3_aa: CSASGTGTVQPQHF
j_call: TRBJ2-5; clone_size: .; d_call: .; v_call: TRBV2; cdr3_nt: TGTGCCAGCACGGGACAACTCCAAGAGACCCAGTACTTC; cdr3_aa: CASTGQLQETQYF
j_call: TRBJ2-1; clone_size: .; d_call: TRBD2; v_call: TRBV24-1; cdr3_nt: TGTGCCACCAGTGGGGTCAGCGGGAGTCGGAATGAGCAGTTCTTC; cdr3_aa: CATSGVSGSRNEQFF
j_call: TRBJ1-1; clone_size: .; d_call: .; v_call: TRBV28; cdr3_nt: TGTGCCAGCAGTCTCGAGAGGACTGAAGCTTTCTTT; cdr3_aa: CASSLERTEAFF
j_call: TRBJ2-1; clone_size: .; d_call: TRBD2; v_call: TRBV10-3; cdr3_nt: TGTGCCATCAGTGTAGCGGGAGTTTATGAGCAGTTCTTC; cdr3_aa: CAISVAGVYEQFF
j_call: TRBJ2-5; clone_size: few; d_call: .; v_call: TRBV7-6; cdr3_nt: TGTGCCAGCAGCTTCAGGGCCCCAGAGACCCAGTACTTC; cdr3_aa: CASSFRAPETQYF
j_call: TRBJ2-1; clone_size: .; d_call: .; v_call: TRBV7-8; cdr3_nt: TGTGCCAGCAGCTTAGCTGGATCCGCAAGCCCCAATGAGCAGTTCTTC; cdr3_aa: CASSLAGSASPNEQFF
j_call: TRBJ1-1; clone_size: .; d_call: .; v_call: TRBV7-2; cdr3_nt: TGTGCCAGCAGCTTAGTAGGGTCCTTAAATCAGAACACTGAAGCTTTCTTT; cdr3_aa: CASSLVGSLNQNTEAFF
j_call: TRBJ2-5; clone_size: .; d_call: TRBD1; v_call: TRBV2; cdr3_nt: TGTGCCAGCAGTCCACCCAGGACAGGGGCAGAAGAGACCCAGTACTTC; cdr3_aa: CASSPPRTGAEETQYF
j_call: TRBJ2-7; clone_size: .; d_call: .; v_call: TRBV5-1; cdr3_nt: TGCGCCAGCAGGGAGGGGGGGACTCCCTACGAGCAGTACTTC; cdr3_aa: CASREGGTPYEQYF
j_call: TRBJ1-2; clone_size: .; d_call: .; v_call: TRBV12-3/TRBV12-4; cdr3_nt: TGTGCCAGCAGTTTTCTGGACGGTAACTATGGCTACACCTTC; cdr3_aa: CASSFLDGNYGYTF
j_call: TRBJ2-7; clone_size: few; d_call: .; v_call: TRBV19; cdr3_nt: TGTGCCAGTAGTATACTCGGGGAGAACAACGAGCAGTACTTC; cdr3_aa: CASSILGENNEQYF
j_call: TRBJ2-1; clone_size: few; d_call: TRBD2; v_call: TRBV19; cdr3_nt: TGTGCCAGTAGGAAGGGACTAGCGGATTTCTACAATGAGCAGTTCTTC; cdr3_aa: CASRKGLADFYNEQFF
j_call: TRBJ2-3; clone_size: few; d_call: TRBD2; v_call: TRBV27; cdr3_nt: TGTGCCAGCAGCCGTCGCCCTCTGAGCGGGACTAGCACAGATACGCAGTATTTT; cdr3_aa: CASSRRPLSGTSTDTQYF
j_call: TRBJ2-5; clone_size: .; d_call: TRBD1; v_call: TRBV7-9; cdr3_nt: TGTGCCAGCAGCTTTCGGACAGGGAGGCAAGAGACCCAGTACTTC; cdr3_aa: CASSFRTGRQETQYF
j_call: TRBJ2-4; clone_size: few; d_call: TRBD1; v_call: TRBV7-2; cdr3_nt: TGTGCCAGCAGCCTCCAAGGGACAGGGGCCCCTATTCAGTACTTC; cdr3_aa: CASSLQGTGAPIQYF
j_call: TRBJ2-2; clone_size: few; d_call: .; v_call: TRBV28; cdr3_nt: TGTGCCAGCGGGATTGGGAGCCCCGGGGAGCTGTTTTTT; cdr3_aa: CASGIGSPGELFF
j_call: TRBJ2-3; clone_size: few; d_call: TRBD2; v_call: TRBV7-2; cdr3_nt: TGTGCCAGCAGCTTCAGGCTAGCGGGCCTCACAGATACGCAGTATTTT; cdr3_aa: CASSFRLAGLTDTQYF
j_call: TRBJ2-1; clone_size: .; d_call: TRBD1; v_call: TRBV5-6; cdr3_nt: TGTGCCAGCAGCGAACCGGGACAGGGGTACAATGAGCAGTTCTTC; cdr3_aa: CASSEPGQGYNEQFF
j_call: TRBJ2-3; clone_size: few; d_call: TRBD2; v_call: TRBV11-2; cdr3_nt: TGTGCCAGCGAGATAGGACTAGCGACTAGCACAGATACGCAGTATTTT; cdr3_aa: CASEIGLATSTDTQYF
j_call: TRBJ2-1; clone_size: few; d_call: .; v_call: TRBV20-1; cdr3_nt: TGCAGTGCTACCAAGACTAGGGCCTTTAGCTCCTACAATGAGCAGTTCTTC; cdr3_aa: CSATKTRAFSSYNEQFF
j_call: TRBJ2-1; clone_size: few; d_call: TRBD1; v_call: TRBV27; cdr3_nt: TGTGCCAGCAGCCAGGGGGCCCGGTATGAGCAGTTCTTC; cdr3_aa: CASSQGARYEQFF
j_call: TRBJ2-3; clone_size: many; d_call: .; v_call: TRBV7-2; cdr3_nt: TGTGCCAGCAGCTCCCCACAGACAGCTGGAAATACGCAGTATTTT; cdr3_aa: CASSSPQTAGNTQYF
j_call: TRBJ1-5; clone_size: .; d_call: .; v_call: TRBV7-2; cdr3_nt: TGTGCCAGCAGCTTAGCTAACAGGGTTACTCAGCCCCAGCATTTT; cdr3_aa: CASSLANRVTQPQHF
j_call: TRBJ2-1; clone_size: .; d_call: .; v_call: TRBV24-1; cdr3_nt: TGTGCCACCGAGCCGGGAGGGGGCGTAAATGAGCAGTTCTTC; cdr3_aa: CATEPGGGVNEQFF